This TCR beta chain appears in the sequencing data of a study of read filtering for tumor transcriptome and immune sequencing. Study background: After DNase treatment, RNA was made into whole-transcriptome libraries.

Every patient had bone marrow sampled while the disease was active. Germline CDR1 and CDR2: KGHDR and SFDVKD. V lost 7 bases to trimming and J lost 10 bases; unmatched junction nucleotides: 8. The CDR3 runs to 13 residues. This library used 300 to 500 ng RNA and molecular barcoded adaptors spanning alpha/delta and beta/gamma chains. TCRdb independently ran MiXCR on the reads; one entry per CDR3 protein. Among around 130,000 distinct CDR3 sequences, over 10% were seen once, and the ten largest hold around 8.2%. This clonotype was observed at least ten times. The sequenced material came from a population of CD138-negative cells sorted from bone marrow. The TCR was taken from a donor at least 40 years old with multiple myeloma. The chain joins TRBV24-1 to TRBJ2-1; 8 bases align to TRBD2. CDR3 DNA sequence: TGTGCCACCAGGGGGGGACTAGGGAACGAGCAGTTCTTC. Translation gives CATRGGLGNEQFF.